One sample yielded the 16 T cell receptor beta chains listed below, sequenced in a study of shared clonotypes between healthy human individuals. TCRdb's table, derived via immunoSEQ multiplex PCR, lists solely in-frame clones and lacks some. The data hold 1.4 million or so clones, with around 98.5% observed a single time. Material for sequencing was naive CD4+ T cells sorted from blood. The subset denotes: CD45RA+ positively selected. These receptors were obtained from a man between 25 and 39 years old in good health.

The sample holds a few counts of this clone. The CDR3 DNA follows: TGTGCCAGCTCACGATACAAGGGAGGTCTGGATGGCTACACCTTC. This translates into CASSRYKGGLDGYTF. This sequence joins TRBV18 and TRBJ1-2, with D uncertain. Germline V lookup: CDR1 KGHSH, CDR2 LQKENI. The V end was cut by 4 bases, the J end by 6 bases, with 18 bases between. CDR3 length: 15 residues.

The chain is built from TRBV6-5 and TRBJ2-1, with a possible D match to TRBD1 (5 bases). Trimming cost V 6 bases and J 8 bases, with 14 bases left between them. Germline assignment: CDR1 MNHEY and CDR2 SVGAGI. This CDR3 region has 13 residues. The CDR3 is CASRDIRVDEQFF. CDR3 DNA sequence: TGTGCCAGCAGAGATATCAGGGTCGATGAGCAGTTCTTC.

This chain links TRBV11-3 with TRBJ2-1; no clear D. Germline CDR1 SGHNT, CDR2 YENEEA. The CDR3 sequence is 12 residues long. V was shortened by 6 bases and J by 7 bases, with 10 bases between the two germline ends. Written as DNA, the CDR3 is TGTGCCAGCAGAGACCGTAGTAATGAGCAGTTCTTC. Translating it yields CASRDRSNEQFF.

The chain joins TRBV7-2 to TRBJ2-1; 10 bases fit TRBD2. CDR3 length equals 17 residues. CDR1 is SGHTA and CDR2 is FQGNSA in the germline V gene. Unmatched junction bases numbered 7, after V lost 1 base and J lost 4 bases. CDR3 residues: CASSLEPSGSGYNEQFF. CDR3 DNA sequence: TGTGCCAGCAGCTTAGAGCCTAGCGGGAGTGGTTACAATGAGCAGTTCTTC.

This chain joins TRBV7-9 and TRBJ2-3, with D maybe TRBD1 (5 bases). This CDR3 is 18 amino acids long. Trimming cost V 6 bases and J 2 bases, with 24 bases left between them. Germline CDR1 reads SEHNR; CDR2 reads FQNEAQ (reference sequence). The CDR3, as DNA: TGTGCCAGCAGGCCAAACCCCAGGGCGCGGTCGTCCACAGATACGCAGTATTTT. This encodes CASRPNPRARSSTDTQYF.

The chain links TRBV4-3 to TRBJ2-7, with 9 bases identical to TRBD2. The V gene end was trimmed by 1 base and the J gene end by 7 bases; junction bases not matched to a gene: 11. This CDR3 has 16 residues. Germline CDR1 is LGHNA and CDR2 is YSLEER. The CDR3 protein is CASSQGAGGPTGEQYF. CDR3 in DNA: TGCGCCAGCAGCCAAGGTGCGGGAGGGCCGACTGGTGAGCAGTACTTC.

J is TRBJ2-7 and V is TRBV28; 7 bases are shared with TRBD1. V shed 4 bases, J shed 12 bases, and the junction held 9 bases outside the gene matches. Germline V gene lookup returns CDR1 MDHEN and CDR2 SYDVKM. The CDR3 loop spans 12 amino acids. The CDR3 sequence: CASSSNPTGLYF. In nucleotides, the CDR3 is TGTGCCAGCAGTTCCAACCCGACAGGGTTGTACTTC.

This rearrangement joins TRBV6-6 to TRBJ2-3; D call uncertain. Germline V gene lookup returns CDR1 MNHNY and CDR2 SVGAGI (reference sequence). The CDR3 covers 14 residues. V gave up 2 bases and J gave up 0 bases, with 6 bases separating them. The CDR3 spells CASSYADSTDTQYF. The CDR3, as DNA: TGTGCCAGCAGTTACGCCGACAGCACAGATACGCAGTATTTT.

The chain's CDR3 is CASSPGLAGPGEQYF. The CDR3 DNA reads as TGCGCCAGCAGCCCAGGACTAGCGGGCCCAGGAGAGCAGTACTTC. The chain carries TRBV5-1 and TRBJ2-7; 11 bases line up with TRBD2. The CDR3 sequence is 15 residues long. CDR1 is SGHRS, CDR2 YFSETQ, per germline. V was pared by 4 bases and J by 7 bases, with 10 bases of the junction left unmatched.

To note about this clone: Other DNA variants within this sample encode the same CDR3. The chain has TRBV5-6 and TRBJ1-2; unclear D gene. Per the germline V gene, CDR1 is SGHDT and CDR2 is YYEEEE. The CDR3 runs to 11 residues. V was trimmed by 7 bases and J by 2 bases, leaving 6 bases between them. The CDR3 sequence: CASGSNYGYTF. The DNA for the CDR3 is TGTGCCAGCGGCAGCAACTATGGCTACACCTTC.

CDR3 DNA sequence: TGTGCCAGCAGCTCCGGGCAGAGTGCAGATACGCAGTATTTT. Protein: CASSSGQSADTQYF. V gene TRBV5-4 combines with J gene TRBJ2-3; D is undetermined. Germline V gene data show CDR1 as SGHNT and CDR2 as YYREEE (reference sequence). With 3 bases removed from V and 4 bases from J, the gap between germline ends came to 12 bases. CDR3 length: 14 amino acids.

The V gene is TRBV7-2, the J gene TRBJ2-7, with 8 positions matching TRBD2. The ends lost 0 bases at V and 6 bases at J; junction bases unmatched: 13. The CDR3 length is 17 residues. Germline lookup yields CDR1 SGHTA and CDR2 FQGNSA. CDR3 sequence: CASSLAPIAGLIGEQYF. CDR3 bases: TGTGCCAGCAGCTTAGCGCCCATAGCGGGGTTGATTGGCGAGCAGTACTTC.

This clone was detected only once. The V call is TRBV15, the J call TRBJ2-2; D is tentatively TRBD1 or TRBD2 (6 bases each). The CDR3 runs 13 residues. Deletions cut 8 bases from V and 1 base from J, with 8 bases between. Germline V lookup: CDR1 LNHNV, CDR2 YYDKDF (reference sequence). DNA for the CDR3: TGTGCCACCGAGGGGGGGAACACCGGGGAGCTGTTTTTT. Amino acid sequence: CATEGGNTGELFF.

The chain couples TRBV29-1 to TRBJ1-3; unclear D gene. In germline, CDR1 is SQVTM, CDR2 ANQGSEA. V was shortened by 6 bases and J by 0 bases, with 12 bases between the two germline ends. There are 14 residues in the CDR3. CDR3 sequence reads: CSVQEPRSGNTIYF. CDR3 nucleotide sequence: TGCAGCGTCCAAGAGCCCCGCTCTGGAAACACCATATATTTT.

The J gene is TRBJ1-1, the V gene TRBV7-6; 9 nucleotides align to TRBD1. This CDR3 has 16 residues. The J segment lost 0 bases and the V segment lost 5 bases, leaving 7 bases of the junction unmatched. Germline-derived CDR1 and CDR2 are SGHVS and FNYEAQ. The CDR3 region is CASSARGTGLNTEAFF. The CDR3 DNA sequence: TGTGCCAGCAGCGCTAGGGGGACAGGGTTGAACACTGAAGCTTTCTTT.

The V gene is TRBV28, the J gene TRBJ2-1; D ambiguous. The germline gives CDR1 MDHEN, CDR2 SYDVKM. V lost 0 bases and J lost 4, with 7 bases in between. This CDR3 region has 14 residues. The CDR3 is CASSLWAEYNEQFF. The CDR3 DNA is TGTGCCAGCAGTTTATGGGCAGAATACAATGAGCAGTTCTTC.